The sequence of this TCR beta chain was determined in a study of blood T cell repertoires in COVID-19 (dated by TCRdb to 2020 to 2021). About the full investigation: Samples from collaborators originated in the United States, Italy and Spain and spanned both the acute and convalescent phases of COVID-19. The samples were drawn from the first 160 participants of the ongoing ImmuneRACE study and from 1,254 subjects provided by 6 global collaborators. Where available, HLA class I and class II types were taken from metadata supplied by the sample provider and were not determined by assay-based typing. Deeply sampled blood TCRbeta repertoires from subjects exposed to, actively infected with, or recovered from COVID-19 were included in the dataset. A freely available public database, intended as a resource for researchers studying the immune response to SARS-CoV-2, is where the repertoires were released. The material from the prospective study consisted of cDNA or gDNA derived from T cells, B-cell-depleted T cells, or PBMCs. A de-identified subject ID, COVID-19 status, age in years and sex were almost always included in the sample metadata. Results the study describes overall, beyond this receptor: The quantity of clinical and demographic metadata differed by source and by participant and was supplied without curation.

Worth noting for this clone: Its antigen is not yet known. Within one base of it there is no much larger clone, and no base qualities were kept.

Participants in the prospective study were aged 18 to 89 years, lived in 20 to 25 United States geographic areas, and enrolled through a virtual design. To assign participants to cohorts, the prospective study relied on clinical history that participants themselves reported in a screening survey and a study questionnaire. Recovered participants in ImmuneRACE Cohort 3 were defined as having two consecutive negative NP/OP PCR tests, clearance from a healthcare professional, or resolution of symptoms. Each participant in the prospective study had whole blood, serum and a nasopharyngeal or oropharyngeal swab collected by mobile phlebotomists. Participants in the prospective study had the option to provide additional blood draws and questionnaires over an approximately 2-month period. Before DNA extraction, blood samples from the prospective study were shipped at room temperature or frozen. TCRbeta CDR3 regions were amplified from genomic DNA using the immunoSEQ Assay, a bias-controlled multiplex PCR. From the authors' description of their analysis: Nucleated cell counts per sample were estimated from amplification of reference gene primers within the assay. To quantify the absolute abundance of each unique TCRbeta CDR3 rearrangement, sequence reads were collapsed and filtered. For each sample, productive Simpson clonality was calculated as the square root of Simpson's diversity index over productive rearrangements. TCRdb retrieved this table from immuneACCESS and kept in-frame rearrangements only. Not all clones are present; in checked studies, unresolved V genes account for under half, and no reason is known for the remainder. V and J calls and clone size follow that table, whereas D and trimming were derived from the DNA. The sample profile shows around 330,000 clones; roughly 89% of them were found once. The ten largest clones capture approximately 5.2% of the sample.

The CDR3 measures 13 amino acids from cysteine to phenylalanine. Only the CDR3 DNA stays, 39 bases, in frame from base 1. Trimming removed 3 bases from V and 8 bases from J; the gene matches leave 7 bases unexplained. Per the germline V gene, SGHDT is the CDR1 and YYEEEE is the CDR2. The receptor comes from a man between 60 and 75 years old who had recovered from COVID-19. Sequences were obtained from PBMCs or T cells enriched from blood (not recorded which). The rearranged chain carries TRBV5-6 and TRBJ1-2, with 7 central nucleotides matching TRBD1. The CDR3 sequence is CASSYQGVGGYTF. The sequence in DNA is TGTGCCAGCAGCTATCAGGGGGTTGGCGGCTACACCTTC.